This T cell receptor beta chain was captured in a study of T cells in tuberculosis. Overall study context: A South African cohort included IGRA-negative adolescents, latently infected IGRA-positive adolescents and adults with active tuberculosis.

About this clone itself: Its specificity is unknown.

With 8 bases clipped from V and 7 bases from J, the junction kept 13 bases outside the gene matches. This CDR3 spans 16 amino acids. Germline loops: CDR1 SNHLY, CDR2 FYNNEI. The method was immunoSEQ multiplex PCR; TCRdb's version includes in-frame clones alone and lacks a portion of them. The sample has tens of thousands of clones, approximately 90% seen once; the top ten hold about 2.2%. Study results and caveats: Samples were chosen by availability of cryopreserved specimens. GEM motif frequencies gave over 55% accuracy; the GMM repertoire gave about 86%. The TCR-beta difference was not significant; alpha differences partly reflected length.

The sequence derives from a donor aged 10-29 years with latent tuberculosis or without tuberculosis infection. The V and J genes are TRBV2 and TRBJ2-4; 11 bases are shared with TRBD1. Specimen: PBMCs. CDR3 amino acids: CASRVPGQGVENIQYF. CDR3 nucleotide sequence: TGTGCCAGCCGGGTTCCGGGACAGGGGGTGGAGAACATTCAGTACTTC. The full variable domain, with the rest looked up from reference TRBV2 and TRBJ2-4, is EPEVTQTPSHQVTQMGQEVILRCVPISNHLYFYWYRQILGQKVEFLVSFYNNEISEKSEIFDDQFSVERPDGSNFTLKIRSTKLEDSAMYFCASRVPGQGVENIQYFGAGTRLSVL.